Listed below are T cell receptor beta chains from one sample, sequenced in a study of T cell responses to AZD1222 COVID-19 vaccine. TCRdb keeps only in-frame clones here, not all; method: immunoSEQ multiplex PCR. The data show approximately 170,000 clones, with 80% to 90% seen just once and 6% to 8% held by the top ten. The sequencing used peripheral blood, collected on day 0 of AZD1222 vaccination. These receptors were obtained from an adult in good health. The CDR3 runs from the conserved cysteine through the conserved F or W. The order of the fields is V gene, J gene, clone size, D gene, CDR3 DNA, CDR3 protein. D genes are given only for firm matches. The size of a clone is reported for some rows only, either as once, few or many, or as a class for expanded clones.

V: TRBV29-1
J: TRBJ1-1
size: -
D: TRBD1
DNA: TGCAGCGTGACAGGGATGAACACTGAAGCTTTCTTT
CDR3: CSVTGMNTEAFF

V: TRBV6-5
J: TRBJ2-5
size: -
D: TRBD2
DNA: TGTGCCAGCAGCAATAGCGGGGGGACGTTGGAGACCCAGTACTTC
CDR3: CASSNSGGTLETQYF

V: TRBV7-9
J: TRBJ1-1
size: -
D: -
DNA: TGTGCCAGCAGCTTAGTGAACACTGAAGCTTTCTTT
CDR3: CASSLVNTEAFF

V: TRBV12-3/TRBV12-4
J: TRBJ1-1
size: -
D: TRBD1
DNA: TGTGCCAGCAGCCCGGACAGGGCTGAAGCTTTCTTT
CDR3: CASSPDRAEAFF

V: TRBV18
J: TRBJ1-1
size: -
D: TRBD1
DNA: TGTGCCAGCTCACCAACAGGGGGCAAGTACACTGAAGCTTTCTTT
CDR3: CASSPTGGKYTEAFF

V: TRBV2
J: TRBJ1-6
size: -
D: -
DNA: TGTGCCAGCAGTGTCCAGTCGGTACAGGATTCACCCCTCCACTTT
CDR3: CASSVQSVQDSPLHF

V: TRBV29-1
J: TRBJ2-3
size: once
D: -
DNA: TGCAGCGTAGCAGAGGGCGGGGTGGGCGATACGCAGTATTTT
CDR3: CSVAEGGVGDTQYF

V: TRBV2
J: TRBJ1-5
size: few
D: TRBD1
DNA: TGTGCCAGCAGACGGGACAGTCGCCAGCCCCAGCATTTT
CDR3: CASRRDSRQPQHF

V: TRBV4-1
J: TRBJ2-2
size: -
D: TRBD1
DNA: TGCGCCAGCAGTCCCGGACAGGGGGGTACCGGGGAGCTGTTTTTT
CDR3: CASSPGQGGTGELFF

V: TRBV7-9
J: TRBJ2-2
size: -
D: TRBD1
DNA: TGTGCCAGCAGCTTGACAGGGAAAGAAGCCGGGGAGCTGTTTTTT
CDR3: CASSLTGKEAGELFF

V: TRBV6-2/TRBV6-3
J: TRBJ1-6
size: -
D: -
DNA: TGTGCCAGCAGTTACTCCCATTCACCCCTCCACTTT
CDR3: CASSYSHSPLHF

V: TRBV7-9
J: TRBJ1-2
size: -
D: TRBD1
DNA: TGTGCCAGCACCAGAGGGACAGGGGATGGCTACACCTTC
CDR3: CASTRGTGDGYTF

V: TRBV6-5
J: TRBJ1-2
size: -
D: -
DNA: TGTGCCAGCAGTTACGGCAGGGAGGGAGGCTACACCTTC
CDR3: CASSYGREGGYTF

V: TRBV6-2/TRBV6-3
J: TRBJ2-5
size: once
D: -
DNA: TGTGCCAGCAGTTACAGGGACCGAGAGACCCAGTACTTC
CDR3: CASSYRDRETQYF

V: TRBV19
J: TRBJ1-6
size: -
D: TRBD1
DNA: TGTGCCAGTAGGACAGGGAACTCCTATAATTCACCCCTCCACTTT
CDR3: CASRTGNSYNSPLHF

V: TRBV9
J: TRBJ1-1
size: -
D: -
DNA: TGTGCCAGCAGCTCCTCTAACATTGAAGCTTTCTTT
CDR3: CASSSSNIEAFF

V: TRBV20-1
J: TRBJ1-2
size: few
D: -
DNA: TGCAGTGCTAGTACCGGGACTTACTATGGCTACACCTTC
CDR3: CSASTGTYYGYTF

V: TRBV18
J: TRBJ2-2
size: -
D: -
DNA: TGTGCCAGCTCGCCGGGGGACGGGCCCGGGGAGCTGTTTTTT
CDR3: CASSPGDGPGELFF

V: TRBV4-2
J: TRBJ1-6
size: -
D: -
DNA: TGTGCCAGCAGCCAAGAGGTGGTTTCGAATTCACCCCTCCACTTT
CDR3: CASSQEVVSNSPLHF

V: TRBV19
J: TRBJ1-3
size: -
D: TRBD1
DNA: TGTGCCAGTAGTGGTCAACAGGGGCCTGGAAACACCATATATTTT
CDR3: CASSGQQGPGNTIYF

V: TRBV30
J: TRBJ1-2
size: -
D: -
DNA: TGTGCCTGGGGTCAGGTGCTTGGGTATGGCTACACCTTC
CDR3: CAWGQVLGYGYTF

V: TRBV10-1
J: TRBJ2-1
size: -
D: TRBD1
DNA: TGCGCCAGCAGCGGGGACAGGGAAACTGAGCAGTTCTTC
CDR3: CASSGDRETEQFF

V: TRBV7-8
J: TRBJ2-7
size: once
D: TRBD2
DNA: TGTGCCAGCAGCGGTAGCGGGGGGGCTTACGAGCAGTACTTC
CDR3: CASSGSGGAYEQYF

V: TRBV5-5
J: TRBJ2-6
size: once
D: -
DNA: TGTGCCAGCAGGGGAGTCGGAACCTCTGGGGCCAACGTCCTGACTTTC
CDR3: CASRGVGTSGANVLTF

V: TRBV28
J: TRBJ1-6
size: few
D: -
DNA: TGTGCCAGCACTAGGTTCGCTCAAGGGAATTCACCCCTCCACTTT
CDR3: CASTRFAQGNSPLHF

V: TRBV15
J: TRBJ1-5
size: -
D: -
DNA: TGTGCCACCAGCAGAGTCATTCAGGGAGGTGATCAGCCCCAGCATTTT
CDR3: CATSRVIQGGDQPQHF

V: TRBV4-3
J: TRBJ1-4
size: -
D: TRBD1
DNA: TGCGCCAGCAGCCAAGATATCCCGGACAGGGGCGAAAAACTGTTTTTT
CDR3: CASSQDIPDRGEKLFF

V: TRBV3-1/TRBV3-2
J: TRBJ2-7
size: -
D: -
DNA: TGTGCCAGCAGCCAGGGCGGGACCGCCTACGAGCAGTACTTC
CDR3: CASSQGGTAYEQYF

V: TRBV9
J: TRBJ1-4
size: -
D: -
DNA: TGTGCCAGCAGCAAATCATGGGGCTTGGGTGAAAAACTGTTTTTT
CDR3: CASSKSWGLGEKLFF

V: TRBV5-1
J: TRBJ2-7
size: -
D: TRBD2
DNA: TGCGCCAGCAGCGGTATAGCGGGGCGTAAGACGTCCTACGAGCAGTACTTC
CDR3: CASSGIAGRKTSYEQYF

V: TRBV5-4
J: TRBJ1-1
size: once
D: -
DNA: TGTGCCAGCAGCTTCGTGGGGGGGCAGGACACTGAAGCTTTCTTT
CDR3: CASSFVGGQDTEAFF

V: TRBV15
J: TRBJ2-2
size: once
D: -
DNA: TGTGCCACCAGCAAAGCCCCCCAGGACCCCGGGGAGCTGTTTTTT
CDR3: CATSKAPQDPGELFF

V: TRBV30
J: TRBJ2-7
size: -
D: TRBD1
DNA: TGTGCCTGGAGCCGGACAGGGTCCTACGAGCAGTACTTC
CDR3: CAWSRTGSYEQYF

V: TRBV6-4
J: TRBJ2-3
size: -
D: TRBD2
DNA: TGTGCCAGCAGTAAAGCGGGGGGGAACACAGATACGCAGTATTTT
CDR3: CASSKAGGNTDTQYF

V: TRBV6-5
J: TRBJ1-2
size: -
D: TRBD1
DNA: TGTGCCAGCAGCCTTAGGACAGGGTCTAATGGCTACACCTTC
CDR3: CASSLRTGSNGYTF

V: TRBV5-4
J: TRBJ1-2
size: -
D: TRBD1
DNA: TGTGCCAGCAGCTTGAGCGGGGACAGCCTAACCCATGGCTACACCTTC
CDR3: CASSLSGDSLTHGYTF

V: TRBV27
J: TRBJ2-7
size: -
D: TRBD2
DNA: TGTGCCAGCAGTACCAGACTAGCGGCCTACGAGCAGTACTTC
CDR3: CASSTRLAAYEQYF

V: TRBV14
J: TRBJ1-1
size: -
D: -
DNA: TGTGCCAGCAGCCGAACCAGGCAGACTGAAGCTTTCTTT
CDR3: CASSRTRQTEAFF

V: TRBV11-2
J: TRBJ2-1
size: -
D: -
DNA: TGTGCCAGCAGCTTTCTGGCGGGGAAGAATGAGCAGTTCTTC
CDR3: CASSFLAGKNEQFF

V: TRBV27
J: TRBJ1-1
size: -
D: -
DNA: TGTGCCAGCAGCCCGGGGGGGAACACTGAAGCTTTCTTT
CDR3: CASSPGGNTEAFF

V: TRBV7-7
J: TRBJ2-1
size: -
D: TRBD2
DNA: TGTGCTAGCAGCTTAGCGGGGCAGAGAAATGAGCAGTTCTTC
CDR3: CASSLAGQRNEQFF

V: TRBV25-1
J: TRBJ2-5
size: -
D: TRBD1
DNA: TGTGCCAGCAGTGGACCCGGACAGGGTCAAGAGACCCAGTACTTC
CDR3: CASSGPGQGQETQYF